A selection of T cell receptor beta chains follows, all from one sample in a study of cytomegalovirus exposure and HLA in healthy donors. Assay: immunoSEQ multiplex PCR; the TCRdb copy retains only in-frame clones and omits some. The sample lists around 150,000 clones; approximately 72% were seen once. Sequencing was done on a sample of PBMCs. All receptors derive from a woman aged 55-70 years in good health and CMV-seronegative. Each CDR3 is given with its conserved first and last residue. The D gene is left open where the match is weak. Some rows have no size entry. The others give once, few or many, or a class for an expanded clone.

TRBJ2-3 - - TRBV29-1 CSVDLGPTDTQYF TGCAGCGTTGACCTGGGCCCCACAGATACGCAGTATTTT
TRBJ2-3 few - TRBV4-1 CASSQGTLTASTDTQYF TGCGCCAGCAGCCAAGGGACTCTCACGGCTAGCACAGATACGCAGTATTTT
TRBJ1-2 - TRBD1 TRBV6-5 CASSETGGYGYTF TGTGCCAGCAGTGAGACAGGGGGTTACGGCTACACCTTC
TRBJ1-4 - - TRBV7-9 CSSSHPGAGEKLFF TGTTCCAGCAGCCATCCAGGGGCAGGTGAAAAACTGTTTTTT
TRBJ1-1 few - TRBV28 CASIWAGGTEAFF TGTGCCAGCATATGGGCAGGAGGCACTGAAGCTTTCTTT
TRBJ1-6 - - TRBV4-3 CASSQDEGSNSPLHF TGCGCCAGCAGCCAAGACGAGGGCTCGAATTCACCCCTCCACTTT
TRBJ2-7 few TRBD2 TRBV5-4 CASSLSLAGDYEQYF TGTGCCAGCAGCTTGAGTCTAGCGGGGGACTACGAGCAGTACTTC
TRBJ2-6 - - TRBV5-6 CASSLAGAGANVLTF TGTGCCAGCAGCTTGGCAGGGGCTGGGGCCAACGTCCTGACTTTC
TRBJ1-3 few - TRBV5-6 CASSGLLDLGGNTIYF TGTGCCAGCAGCGGTCTCCTCGATCTCGGGGGAAACACCATATATTTT
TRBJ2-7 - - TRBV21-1 CASSKGDSNSYEQYF TGTGCCAGCAGCAAAGGGGACAGCAACTCCTACGAGCAGTACTTC
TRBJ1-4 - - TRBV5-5 CASSLRGSEKLFF TGTGCCAGCAGCTTGAGGGGGAGCGAAAAACTGTTTTTT
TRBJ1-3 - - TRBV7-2 CASSFGGQAGNTIYF TGTGCCAGCAGCTTTGGGGGCCAGGCTGGAAACACCATATATTTT
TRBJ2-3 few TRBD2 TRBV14 CASSRIAGGPLGRTDTQYF TGTGCCAGCAGCCGGATAGCGGGAGGGCCCCTGGGAAGAACAGATACGCAGTATTTT
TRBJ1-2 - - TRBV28 CASSWSGSGRSYTF TGTGCCAGCAGTTGGTCTGGGAGCGGGAGGAGCTACACCTTC
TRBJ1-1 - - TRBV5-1 CASSFGNRQVTMNTEAFF TGCGCCAGCAGCTTTGGTAACCGACAGGTTACAATGAACACTGAAGCTTTCTTT
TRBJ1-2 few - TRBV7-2 CASSGGSSNYGYTF TGTGCCAGCAGCGGGGGGAGTTCTAACTATGGCTACACCTTC